This TCR beta chain is drawn from a study of blood T cell repertoires in COVID-19. The overall study: Sites in the United States, Italy and Spain provided acute and convalescent COVID-19 samples.

As processed by the authors: Amplification with reference gene primers provided the estimates of nucleated cell counts. The assay was immunoSEQ multiplex PCR, and TCRdb's table has in-frame clones only and misses some. V and J calls and clone size are given by that table; D and trimming were obtained from the DNA. In the table there are 200,000 to 250,000 clones, 90% of which are singletons. All exposed participants met a person with COVID-19 within 2 weeks before entering the study. Sample: PBMCs or T cells enriched from blood (not recorded which). This TCR was sampled from a man aged 30-40 years who had been exposed to COVID-19.

CDR3 protein: CASTPALANSPLHF. In nucleotides, the CDR3 is TGTGCCAGCACCCCCGCCCTAGCTAATTCACCCCTCCACTTT. This sequence joins TRBV7-2 and TRBJ1-6; D is uncertain. V was shortened by 7 bases and J by 6 bases, with 13 bases between the two germline ends. The CDR3 covers 14 residues. The germline V gene encodes CDR1 SGHTA and CDR2 FQGNSA.